This T cell receptor beta chain was captured in a study of cytomegalovirus exposure and HLA in healthy donors. CDR3 size: 16 residues. V shed 1 base, J shed 5 bases, and the junction held 4 bases outside the gene matches. Germline V gene sequence: CDR1 SGHAT, CDR2 FQDESV (reference sequence). Both 60 Vbeta primers and 13 Jbeta primers went into the PCR. Assay used: immunoSEQ multiplex PCR; TCRdb lists only in-frame clones, some missing. The sample has more than 80,000 clones; 86% are singletons. Comment on this clone: The target antigen is unknown.

Findings and caveats of the study: HLA alleles were associated with roughly 17,000 TCR beta sequences in a later analysis at 0.05 false discovery rate. Prior analysis indicated that the majority of TCR beta V segments exhibited productivity approximately 87% or approximately 30% of the time. Per published reports, the classifier diagnosed cytomegalovirus status with high specificity and sensitivity.

The sample was PBMCs. V usage is TRBV11-1 and J usage is TRBJ2-2; 10 positions match TRBD1. This receptor was obtained from a man aged 30 to 45 in good health and CMV-seropositive. The CDR3 DNA sequence: TGTGCCAGCAGCTTAGGGACGGGACAGGGGACCGGGGAGCTGTTTTTT. This gives the protein CASSLGTGQGTGELFF.